This T cell receptor beta chain was retrieved from a study of T cell responses to AZD1222 COVID-19 vaccine. Study-level findings and limits: Samples come after the peak T cell response, not at day 14. Nearly half of spike-specific TCRs reportedly target variant regions that are unmutated in the B.1.351 and B.1.1.7 variants. Donors were mostly white British, more females; clonal diversity possibly underestimated.

CDR1 and CDR2 (germline): MDHEN, SYDVKM. The CDR3 sequence is 15 residues long. The V gene lost 2 bases and the J gene lost 7 bases, with 15 bases spanning the gap. Points on this clone: Its antigen is undetermined.

Using immunoSEQ multiplex PCR, the repertoire was profiled, and TCRdb retains in-frame clones only, with some absent. The table shows about 110,000 clones, with nearly 90% occurring only once. The chain combines TRBV28 with TRBJ2-1; D call uncertain. The TCR comes from an adult in good health. This specimen consisted of peripheral blood, obtained on day 0 of MenACWY control vaccination. The CDR3 loop is CASSLGGGLWNEQFF. CDR3 bases: TGTGCCAGCAGTTTAGGCGGCGGCCTTTGGAATGAGCAGTTCTTC.